This TCR beta chain stems from a study of blood T cell repertoires in COVID-19. This study enrolled people aged roughly 18 to 90 from roughly 24 US geographic areas. Profiling relied on immunoSEQ multiplex PCR, and the TCRdb table lists in-frame clones only, not all of them. This table has 150,000 or so clones, roughly 80% appearing once. Trimming removed 0 bases from V and 4 bases from J; junction bases left unmatched: 7. Germline V gives CDR1 LGHDT, CDR2 YNNKEL (reference sequence). This CDR3 contains 16 residues. The TCR originated in a woman in her forties or fifties who had recovered from COVID-19. This chain links TRBV3-1 (or the pseudogene TRBV3-2) with TRBJ2-3; 7 bases match TRBD2. The sequenced material came from PBMCs or T cells enriched from blood (not recorded which). The CDR3, as DNA: TGTGCCAGCAGCCAAGAATCGAGGCTAGCGGCAGATACGCAGTATTTT. It translates to CASSQESRLAADTQYF.